This TCR beta chain was identified in a study of blood T cell repertoires in COVID-19 (dated by TCRdb to the early 2020s). Study-level background: Collaborator samples came from the United States, Italy and Spain and covered acute and convalescent phases of COVID-19. The prospective study material was composed of cDNA or gDNA derived from T cells, B-cell-depleted T cells, or PBMCs. Subjects who had been exposed to COVID-19, were actively infected with it, or had recovered from it provided the deeply sampled blood TCRbeta repertoires that made up the dataset. The repertoires were released in a freely available public database intended as a resource for research on the immune response to SARS-CoV-2. Samples came from the ongoing ImmuneRACE study (first 160 participants) plus 1,254 subjects from 6 global collaborators. A de-identified subject ID, COVID-19 status, age in years and sex were almost always included in the sample metadata. HLA class I and class II types, where available, came from metadata supplied by the sample provider rather than from assay-based typing.

TCRbeta CDR3 regions were amplified from genomic DNA by means of the immunoSEQ Assay, a bias-controlled multiplex PCR. The source study handled its data this way. The number of nucleated cells in each sample was estimated by amplification of reference gene primers within the assay. Sequence reads were collapsed and filtered to measure the absolute abundance of every unique TCRbeta CDR3 rearrangement. For each sample, productive Simpson clonality was calculated by taking the square root of Simpson's diversity index across productive rearrangements. What TCRdb holds here is the immuneACCESS table cut down to in-frame rearrangements. Part of the clones is not present; checked against another copy, under half of the missing clones reflect an unresolved V gene, and the others are unexplained. The V and J calls and clone size were taken over from that table, and D and trimming were inferred from the DNA. This sample lists a few hundred thousand clones; 85% were detected once. Clones ranked in the top ten supply approximately 19% of the sample.

Enrolling through a virtual design, the prospective study's participants ranged in age from about 18 to 89 years and lived across around 25 United States geographic areas. Cohort assignment in the prospective study relied on participant-reported clinical history from a screening survey and a study questionnaire. ImmuneRACE Cohort 3 recovered participants were defined by two consecutive negative NP/OP PCR tests, healthcare professional clearance, or symptom resolution. In the prospective study, whole blood, serum and a nasopharyngeal or oropharyngeal swab were collected from each participant by mobile phlebotomists. Participants in the prospective study had the option to provide additional blood draws and questionnaires over a 2-month period. Before DNA extraction, blood samples from the prospective study were shipped at room temperature or frozen. As regards this clone: The specificity of this receptor is unknown. Per-nucleotide qualities are absent, and no much larger clonotype sits a single base away.

The CDR3 starts with the cysteine, ends with the phenylalanine, and has 15 residues. CDR3 DNA only is kept here, 45 bases in frame from base 1. Trimming takes 0 bases off V and 7 bases off J; junction bases not matched to a gene: 7. Sequences SGHNT (CDR1) and YYREEE (CDR2) are obtained from the germline V gene (reference sequence). The research as a whole found: The quantity of clinical and demographic metadata differed by source and by participant and was supplied without curation.

The sample consisted of PBMCs or T cells enriched from blood (not recorded which). This receptor was identified in a man in his forties or fifties who had recovered from COVID-19. The V gene is TRBV5-4 and the J gene is TRBJ2-1, with TRBD2 matching 7 junction bases. This receptor carries the CDR3 CASSLGGGGGNEQFF. The DNA reads TGTGCCAGCAGCTTGGGTGGAGGCGGGGGTAATGAGCAGTTCTTC.